Shown below are 22 T cell receptor beta chains from a single sample sequenced in a study of blood T cell repertoires in COVID-19. Measured with immunoSEQ multiplex PCR; TCRdb has only the in-frame clones, and not every one. The sample records over 400,000 clones, 86% being singletons. Sequencing used peripheral blood. The origin of the receptors is a woman in her 30s with active or convalescent COVID-19.

The V and J genes are TRBV6-5 and TRBJ1-1; D perhaps matches TRBD1 (6 bases). CDR1 and CDR2 (germline): MNHEY, SVGAGI. The CDR3 spans 13 residues. The ends were cut back, 6 bases at V and 2 bases at J, with 10 bases in the middle. The CDR3 DNA follows: TGTGCCAGCAGCCCCAGGGGTAACACTGAAGCTTTCTTT. Encoded protein: CASSPRGNTEAFF.

V usage is TRBV19 and J usage is TRBJ2-1; a possible D gene is TRBD2 (6 bases). Germline CDR1 and CDR2: LNHDA and SQIVND (reference sequence). This CDR3 has 11 residues. V was cut by 7 bases and J by 9 bases, with 10 bases left in between. DNA of the CDR3: TGTGCCAGTATGGGGCGGGGTGAGCAGTTCTTC. Translation gives CASMGRGEQFF.

This chain connects TRBV19 to TRBJ1-1, with 8 bases lining up with TRBD1. V lost 4 bases to trimming and J lost 4 bases; unmatched junction nucleotides: 5. CDR1 LNHDA and CDR2 SQIVND come from the germline V gene (reference sequence). The CDR3 runs 14 residues. The CDR3 nucleotides are TGTGCCAGTAGTAAAGACAGGGGTTTCACTGAAGCTTTCTTT. Protein sequence: CASSKDRGFTEAFF.

The CDR3 reads CSANHRPIAGASYNEQFF. The CDR3 DNA follows: TGCAGCGCTAATCACAGACCTATAGCGGGCGCATCCTACAATGAGCAGTTCTTC. The chain has TRBV29-1 and TRBJ2-1; 7 bases align to TRBD2. The CDR3 consists of 18 residues. CDR1 is SQVTM and CDR2 is ANQGSEA in the germline V gene. Unmatched junction bases numbered 19, after V lost 7 bases and J lost 1 base.

The chain joins TRBV12-3 or TRBV12-4 to TRBJ1-5; D call uncertain. The CDR3 is made up of 13 amino acids. V was clipped by 1 base and J by 5 bases, with 6 bases between them. The CDR3 sequence: CASSLGGHQPQHF. CDR3 sequence (DNA): TGTGCCAGCAGTTTAGGCGGCCATCAGCCCCAGCATTTT.

The chain links TRBV5-4 to TRBJ1-2, with D tentatively TRBD1 (6 bases). Germline V gene lookup returns CDR1 SGHNT and CDR2 YYREEE (reference sequence). V lost 4 bases and J 4 bases, leaving 20 bases between the germline ends. CDR3 length: 16 amino acids. The CDR3 sequence is CASSIGGPGAGYGYTF. The CDR3 bases are TGTGCCAGCAGCATCGGGGGGCCGGGGGCGGGCTATGGCTACACCTTC. Drawing the rest from reference TRBV5-4 and TRBJ1-2, the complete variable domain is ETGVTQSPTHLIKTRGQQVTLRCSSQSGHNTVSWYQQALGQGPQFIFQYYREEENGRGNFPPRFSGLQFPNYSSELNVNALELDDSALYLCASSIGGPGAGYGYTFGSGTRLTVV.

V and J are TRBV10-3 and TRBJ2-6, with D maybe TRBD1 (6 bases). Germline CDR1 ENHRY, CDR2 SYGVKD. The V end lost 2 bases, the J end lost 0 bases, and 11 bases lay between the germline ends. This CDR3 is built from 17 residues. CDR3 protein: CAISEAGEGSGANVLTF. For the CDR3, the DNA is TGTGCCATCAGTGAGGCAGGGGAAGGCTCTGGGGCCAACGTCCTGACTTTC.

This chain uses TRBV7-6 with TRBJ2-3; D perhaps matches TRBD2 (6 bases). The germline V gene encodes CDR1 SGHVS and CDR2 FNYEAQ. V was pared by 5 bases and J by 6 bases, with 12 bases between. The CDR3 is 13 amino acids. The CDR3 sequence: CASSPWSGDTQYF. DNA of the CDR3: TGTGCCAGCAGCCCCTGGAGCGGGGATACGCAGTATTTT.

This clone was observed a handful of times. The V call is TRBV18, the J call TRBJ1-1; 7 bases are a match to TRBD1. Per germline, CDR1 KGHSH and CDR2 LQKENI. CDR3 length: 12 amino acids. The ends lost 4 bases at V and 7 bases at J; junction bases unmatched: 3. CDR3 amino acids: CASSLGGGEAFF. The CDR3 DNA reads TGTGCCAGCTCACTAGGGGGCGGTGAAGCTTTCTTT. The full variable domain, its missing parts supplied by reference TRBV18 and TRBJ1-1, is NAGVMQNPRHLVRRRGQEARLRCSPMKGHSHVYWYRQLPEEGLKFMVYLQKENIIDESGMPKERFSAEFPKEGPSILRIQQVVRGDSAAYFCASSLGGGEAFFGQGTRLTVV.

V is TRBV3-1 (or the pseudogene TRBV3-2) and J is TRBJ1-1; D is ambiguous. Between the trimmed V and J ends, which lost 1 base and 9 bases, there was a span of 9 bases. The CDR3 is made up of 12 amino acids. Germline lookup yields CDR1 LGHDT and CDR2 YNNKEL (reference sequence). CDR3 DNA sequence: TGTGCCAGCAGCCAAGTCCGGTCCCAAGCTTTCTTT. It is translated as CASSQVRSQAFF.

The chain links TRBV7-9 to TRBJ1-1, with 8 bases matching TRBD1. Unmatched junction bases numbered 5, after V lost 4 bases and J lost 1 base. The germline V gene encodes CDR1 SEHNR and CDR2 FQNEAQ (reference sequence). The CDR3 runs 15 residues. The CDR3, as DNA: TGTGCCAGCAGCTCTGGACAGGGCCGGAACACTGAAGCTTTCTTT. Protein: CASSSGQGRNTEAFF.

The chain couples TRBV6-2 or TRBV6-3 to TRBJ1-5; 7 bases fit TRBD1. The germline CDR1 and CDR2 sequences are MNHEY and SVGEGT. CDR3 size: 15 residues. Trimming took 6 bases from V and 3 from J; bases not matched to a gene: 8. In DNA form, the CDR3 reads TGTGCCAGCAGCGGGGGGACAGCGATCAATCAGCCCCAGCATTTT. Residues: CASSGGTAINQPQHF.

The chain has TRBV29-1 and TRBJ2-1; 10 positions match TRBD2. CDR3 length equals 12 residues. Trimming cost V 7 bases and J 7 bases; bases outside gene matches: 4. The germline V gene has CDR1 SQVTM and CDR2 ANQGSEA. The CDR3 loop reads CSAEGLANEQFF. CDR3 nucleotides: TGCAGCGCCGAGGGACTAGCGAATGAGCAGTTCTTC.

This clone was picked up a small number of times. This sequence joins TRBV20-1 and TRBJ2-7; the D gene is possibly TRBD1 (5 bases). The germline gives CDR1 DFQATT, CDR2 SNEGSKA (reference sequence). Trimming removed 3 bases from V and 5 bases from J, with 8 bases in between. The CDR3 runs 11 residues. CDR3 coding DNA: TGCAGTGCTAGGGGCAGGGACGAGCAGTACTTC. This sequence encodes CSARGRDEQYF.

This sequence joins TRBV19 and TRBJ2-1; no firm D call. Germline V CDR1 and CDR2: LNHDA, SQIVND (reference sequence). CDR3 length equals 13 residues. V dropped 3 bases and J dropped 2 bases, with 5 bases sitting between them. CDR3 DNA: TGTGCCAGTAGTATCTCCCCCTACAATGAGCAGTTCTTC. Its protein product is CASSISPYNEQFF. Filled out from reference TRBV19 and TRBJ2-1, the complete variable domain reads DGGITQSPKYLFRKEGQNVTLSCEQNLNHDAMYWYRQDPGQGLRLIYYSQIVNDFQKGDIAEGYSVSREKKESFPLTVTSAQKNPTAFYLCASSISPYNEQFFGPGTRLTVL.

The CDR3 is CASSTAGGGRYEQYF. The CDR3 DNA is TGTGCCAGCAGCACCGCGGGCGGGGGTCGCTACGAGCAGTACTTC. The rearrangement uses TRBV3-1 (or the pseudogene TRBV3-2) and TRBJ2-7; TRBD2 matches at 7 bases. Germline CDR1 is LGHDT and CDR2 is YNNKEL (reference sequence). The CDR3 is 15 amino acids. J lost 3 bases, V lost 5 bases, and 10 bases had no gene match.

This chain uses TRBV27 with TRBJ1-1, with D perhaps matching TRBD1 (5 bases). Trimming cost V 4 bases and J 1 base, with 7 bases left between them. Looked up from germline, CDR1 is MNHEY and CDR2 is SMNVEV (reference sequence). This CDR3 region has 13 residues. CDR3 region: CASSSRENTEAFF. CDR3 sequence (DNA): TGTGCCAGCAGTTCCAGGGAGAACACTGAAGCTTTCTTT.

J is TRBJ1-2 and V is TRBV7-9; tentatively, D is TRBD1 (5 bases). Germline V gene data show CDR1 as SEHNR and CDR2 as FQNEAQ (reference sequence). Trimming removed 5 bases from V and 4 bases from J, with 14 bases in between. The CDR3 runs 14 residues. This chain's CDR3 is CASSPVDSLYGYTF. CDR3 DNA: TGTGCCAGCAGCCCGGTTGACAGCCTCTATGGCTACACCTTC.

The CDR3 DNA reads as TGTGCCAGTAGAGTGACCGGGACTTCGGAGCATTTT. The encoded protein is CASRVTGTSEHF. The chain employs TRBV19 and TRBJ1-5; D perhaps matches TRBD1 (5 bases). This CDR3 region has 12 residues. Germline V CDR1 and CDR2: LNHDA, SQIVND (reference sequence). V lost 6 bases and J 14 bases, leaving 17 bases between the germline ends.

The CDR3 sequence is CASSQGLASSTDTQYF. The CDR3 DNA reads as TGCGCCAGCAGCCAAGGACTAGCGAGTAGCACAGATACGCAGTATTTT. The chain employs TRBV4-1 and TRBJ2-3, with TRBD2 identical over 8 bases. V lost 1 base to trimming and J lost 0 bases; unmatched junction nucleotides: 3. The CDR3 has 16 amino acids. The germline V gene has CDR1 MGHRA and CDR2 YSYEKL.

This clone came up a few times. The V gene is TRBV4-1, the J gene TRBJ2-4; the D gene is possibly TRBD2 (6 bases). The CDR3 covers 17 residues. Germline-derived CDR1 and CDR2 are MGHRA and YSYEKL. Trimming removed 0 bases at V and 5 bases at J, with 17 bases between. CDR3 in amino acids: CASSQDRRDWYENIQYF. The CDR3 nucleotides are TGCGCCAGCAGCCAAGATCGGAGGGATTGGTACGAAAACATTCAGTACTTC.

In DNA form, the CDR3 reads TGTGCCAGCAGCGTAGCTTTAGCAGAGACTAATGAAAAACTGTTTTTT. Residues: CASSVALAETNEKLFF. V usage is TRBV9 and J usage is TRBJ1-4; no clear D gene. Trimming removed 0 bases at V and 2 bases at J, with 11 bases between. The CDR3 spans 16 residues. Germline V gene lookup returns CDR1 SGDLS and CDR2 YYNGEE.